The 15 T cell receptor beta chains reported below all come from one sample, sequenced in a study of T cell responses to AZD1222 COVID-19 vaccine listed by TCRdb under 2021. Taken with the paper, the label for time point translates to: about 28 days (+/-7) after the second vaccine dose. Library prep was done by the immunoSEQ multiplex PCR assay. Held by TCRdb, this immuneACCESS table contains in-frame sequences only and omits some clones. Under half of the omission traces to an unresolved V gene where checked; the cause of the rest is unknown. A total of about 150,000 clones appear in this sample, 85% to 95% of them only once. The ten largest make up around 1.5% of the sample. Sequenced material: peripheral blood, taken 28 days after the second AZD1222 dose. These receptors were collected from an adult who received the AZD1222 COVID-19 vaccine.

The CDR3 bases are TGTGCCAGCTCAACCACAGGGGGGATTAATTCACCCCTCCACTTT. It yields the protein CASSTTGGINSPLHF. This chain uses TRBV18 with TRBJ1-6; 8 bases match TRBD1. Germline loops: CDR1 KGHSH, CDR2 LQKENI. J lost 6 bases, V lost 5 bases, and 6 bases had no gene match. The CDR3 is made up of 15 amino acids. Complete variable domain (other parts from reference TRBV18 and TRBJ1-6): NAGVMQNPRHLVRRRGQEARLRCSPMKGHSHVYWYRQLPEEGLKFMVYLQKENIIDESGMPKERFSAEFPKEGPSILRIQQVVRGDSAAYFCASSTTGGINSPLHFGNGTRLTVT.

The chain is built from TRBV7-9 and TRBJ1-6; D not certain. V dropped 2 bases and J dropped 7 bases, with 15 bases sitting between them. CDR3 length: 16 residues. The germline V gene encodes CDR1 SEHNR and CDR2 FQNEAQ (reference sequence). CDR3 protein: CASSLWSAGSNSPLHF. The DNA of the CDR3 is TGTGCCAGCAGCTTATGGTCGGCAGGCTCGAATTCACCCCTCCACTTT.

The CDR3 DNA reads TGTGCCAGCAGTTACTTCCCGGGACAGGGCCCCTACGAGCAGTACTTC. Translation gives CASSYFPGQGPYEQYF. The chain links TRBV6-5 to TRBJ2-7, with 9 positions matching TRBD1. The CDR3 totals 16 residues. J gave up 2 bases and V 1 base, and 6 bases lay outside the gene matches. Germline V lookup: CDR1 MNHEY, CDR2 SVGAGI.

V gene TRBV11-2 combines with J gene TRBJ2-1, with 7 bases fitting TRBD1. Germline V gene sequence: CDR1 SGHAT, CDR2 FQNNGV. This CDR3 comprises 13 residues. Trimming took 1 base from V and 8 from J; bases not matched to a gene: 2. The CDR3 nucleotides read TGTGCCAGCAGCTTAGCACAGGGGTATGAGCAGTTCTTC. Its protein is CASSLAQGYEQFF.

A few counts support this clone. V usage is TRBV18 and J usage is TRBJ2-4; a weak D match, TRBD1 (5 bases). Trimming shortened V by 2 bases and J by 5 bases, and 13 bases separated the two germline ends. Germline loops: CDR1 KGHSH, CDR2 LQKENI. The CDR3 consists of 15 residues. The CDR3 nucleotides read TGTGCCAGCTCACCAGGGCAGGGCCTTGAAAACATTCAGTACTTC. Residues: CASSPGQGLENIQYF. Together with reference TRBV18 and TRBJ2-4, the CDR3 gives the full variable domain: NAGVMQNPRHLVRRRGQEARLRCSPMKGHSHVYWYRQLPEEGLKFMVYLQKENIIDESGMPKERFSAEFPKEGPSILRIQQVVRGDSAAYFCASSPGQGLENIQYFGAGTRLSVL.

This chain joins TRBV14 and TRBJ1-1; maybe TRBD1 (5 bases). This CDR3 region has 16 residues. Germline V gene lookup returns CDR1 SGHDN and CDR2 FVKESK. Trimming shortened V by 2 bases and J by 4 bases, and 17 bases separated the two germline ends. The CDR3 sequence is CASSQIPRVFGTEAFF. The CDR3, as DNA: TGTGCCAGCAGCCAAATACCCAGGGTGTTCGGCACTGAAGCTTTCTTT.

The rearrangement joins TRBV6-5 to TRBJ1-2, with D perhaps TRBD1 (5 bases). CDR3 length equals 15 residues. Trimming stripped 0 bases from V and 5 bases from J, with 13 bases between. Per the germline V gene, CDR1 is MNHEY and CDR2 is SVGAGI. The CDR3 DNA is TGTGCCAGCAGTTACTCAACCGATGGGGGGTATGGCTACACCTTC. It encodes CASSYSTDGGYGYTF.

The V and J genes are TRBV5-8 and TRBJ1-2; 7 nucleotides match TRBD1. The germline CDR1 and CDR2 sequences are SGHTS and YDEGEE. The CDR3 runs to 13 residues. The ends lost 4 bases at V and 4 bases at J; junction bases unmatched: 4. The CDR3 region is CASSLDRSYGYTF. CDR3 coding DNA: TGTGCCAGCAGCCTGGACAGGTCCTATGGCTACACCTTC. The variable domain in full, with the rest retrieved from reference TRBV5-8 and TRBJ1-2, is EAGVTQSPTHLIKTRGQQATLRCSPISGHTSVYWYQQALGLGLQFLLWYDEGEERNRGNFPPRFSGRQFPNYSSELNVNALELEDSALYLCASSLDRSYGYTFGSGTRLTVV.

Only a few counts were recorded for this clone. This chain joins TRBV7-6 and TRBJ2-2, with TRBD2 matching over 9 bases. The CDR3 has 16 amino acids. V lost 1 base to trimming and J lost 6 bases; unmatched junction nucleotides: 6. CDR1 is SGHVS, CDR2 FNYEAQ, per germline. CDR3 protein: CASSLVVSGSAGELFF. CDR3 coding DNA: TGTGCCAGCAGCTTAGTCGTTAGCGGGAGCGCCGGGGAGCTGTTTTTT.

The CDR3 region is CASSVSAGSGNTIYF. The CDR3 coding sequence is TGTGCCAGCAGCGTCAGCGCCGGGTCTGGAAACACCATATATTTT. The rearrangement joins TRBV9 to TRBJ1-3; the D is unclear. V was shortened by 2 bases and J by 1 base, with 10 bases between the two germline ends. CDR1 and CDR2 from the germline V gene are SGDLS and YYNGEE. There are 15 residues in the CDR3.

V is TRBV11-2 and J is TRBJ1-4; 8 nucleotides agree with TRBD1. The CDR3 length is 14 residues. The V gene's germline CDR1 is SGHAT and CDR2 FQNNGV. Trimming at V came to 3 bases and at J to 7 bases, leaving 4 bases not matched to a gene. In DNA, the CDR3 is TGTGCCAGCAGCTTCCAGGGGGCAGTTGAAAAACTGTTTTTT. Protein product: CASSFQGAVEKLFF.

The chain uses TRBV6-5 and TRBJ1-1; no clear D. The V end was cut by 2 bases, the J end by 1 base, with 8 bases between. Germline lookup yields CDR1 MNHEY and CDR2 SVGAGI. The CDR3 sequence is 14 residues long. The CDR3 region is CASSYESENTEAFF. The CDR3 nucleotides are TGTGCCAGCAGTTACGAATCAGAGAACACTGAAGCTTTCTTT.

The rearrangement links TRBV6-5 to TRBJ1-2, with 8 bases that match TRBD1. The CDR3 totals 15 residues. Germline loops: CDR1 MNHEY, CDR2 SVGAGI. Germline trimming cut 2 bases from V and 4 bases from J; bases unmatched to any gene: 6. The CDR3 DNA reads TGTGCCAGCAGTTACCCACAGGGGGACCCCTATGGCTACACCTTC. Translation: CASSYPQGDPYGYTF.

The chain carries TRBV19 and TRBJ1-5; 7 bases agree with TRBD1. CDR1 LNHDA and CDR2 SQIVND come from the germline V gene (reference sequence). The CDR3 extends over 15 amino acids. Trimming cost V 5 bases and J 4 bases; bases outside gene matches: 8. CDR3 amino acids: CASSLTGAPNQPQHF. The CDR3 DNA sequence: TGTGCCAGTAGTTTAACAGGGGCTCCAAATCAGCCCCAGCATTTT.

Written as DNA, the CDR3 is TGCGCCAGCAGCTTGCGGCCTAGCGGGATGGCGGAGACCCAGTACTTC. This translates into CASSLRPSGMAETQYF. The V gene is TRBV5-1, the J gene TRBJ2-5; 9 bases agree with TRBD2. The germline gives CDR1 SGHRS, CDR2 YFSETQ. The V segment lost 1 base and the J segment 5 bases; nucleotides outside the gene matches: 9. There are 16 residues in the CDR3.